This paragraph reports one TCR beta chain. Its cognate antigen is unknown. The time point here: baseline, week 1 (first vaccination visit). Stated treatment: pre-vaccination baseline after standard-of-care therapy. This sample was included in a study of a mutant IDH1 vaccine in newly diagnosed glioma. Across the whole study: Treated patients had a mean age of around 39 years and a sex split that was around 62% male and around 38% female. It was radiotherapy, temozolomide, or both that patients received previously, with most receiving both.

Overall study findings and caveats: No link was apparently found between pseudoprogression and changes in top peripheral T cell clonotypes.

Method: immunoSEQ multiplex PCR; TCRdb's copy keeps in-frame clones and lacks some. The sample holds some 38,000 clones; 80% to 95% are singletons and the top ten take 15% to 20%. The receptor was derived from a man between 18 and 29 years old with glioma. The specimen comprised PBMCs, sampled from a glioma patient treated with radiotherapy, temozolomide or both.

CDR3: CASSLAPLGQGAGGYTF. The CDR3, as DNA: TGCGCCAGCAGCTTGGCACCGTTAGGCCAGGGGGCAGGAGGCTACACCTTC. The chain uses TRBV5-1 and TRBJ1-2; TRBD1 agrees at 8 bases. V trimming: 0 bases; J trimming: 8 bases; junction bases outside the gene matches: 15. The CDR3 has 17 residues. Germline CDR1 is SGHRS and CDR2 is YFSETQ.